The 17 T cell receptor beta chains presented below share a single source sample, sequenced in a study of blood T cell repertoires in COVID-19. Only in-frame clones appear in the TCRdb table, and some are missing; sequencing was by immunoSEQ multiplex PCR. The data show hundreds of thousands of clones, 88% seen once. What was sequenced was peripheral blood. These receptors came from a woman in her seventies with COVID-19, enrolled during active disease.

The rearrangement uses TRBV7-8 and TRBJ1-3, with D possibly TRBD1 on 6 matching bases. Germline assignment: CDR1 SGHVS and CDR2 FQNEAQ. Deletions cut 5 bases from V and 0 bases from J, with 14 bases between. The CDR3 runs to 16 residues. The CDR3 here is CASSRGGGFSGNTIYF. The DNA for the CDR3 is TGTGCCAGCAGCCGAGGGGGAGGGTTCTCTGGAAACACCATATATTTT. The entire variable domain, with the rest obtained from reference TRBV7-8 and TRBJ1-3, is as follows: GAGVSQSPRYKVAKRGQDVALRCDPISGHVSLFWYQQALGQGPEFLTYFQNEAQLDKSGLPSDRFFAERPEGSVSTLKIQRTQQEDSAVYLCASSRGGGFSGNTIYFGEGSWLTVV.

The V and J genes are TRBV5-1 and TRBJ2-7, with 8 bases matching TRBD2. Germline V gene data show CDR1 as SGHRS and CDR2 as YFSETQ. The CDR3 is 12 amino acids. The V segment lost 3 bases and the J segment 5 bases; nucleotides outside the gene matches: 1. The CDR3 nucleotides read TGCGCCAGCAGCTCGGGGGGGCACGAGCAGTACTTC. As protein: CASSSGGHEQYF.

Many counts were recorded for this clone. This chain links TRBV5-1 with TRBJ1-1; D might be TRBD1 (5 bases). Deletions cut 0 bases from V and 2 bases from J, with 8 bases between. Germline V lookup: CDR1 SGHRS, CDR2 YFSETQ. The CDR3 spans 14 residues. This CDR3 is CASSLGQTNTEAFF. In DNA, the CDR3 is TGCGCCAGCAGCTTGGGACAGACAAACACTGAAGCTTTCTTT.

CDR3 nucleotide sequence: TGTGCCATCAGGACAGGCGTGGAGCAGTTCTTC. Translated: CAIRTGVEQFF. The chain carries TRBV10-3 and TRBJ2-1, with D maybe TRBD1 (6 bases). The V end lost 6 bases, the J end lost 10 bases, and 10 bases lay between the germline ends. The CDR3 runs 11 residues. Germline CDR1 reads ENHRY; CDR2 reads SYGVKD.

The J gene is TRBJ2-1, the V gene TRBV11-2; D is unclear. Trimming removed 6 bases from V and 9 bases from J, with 18 bases in between. The germline CDR1 and CDR2 sequences are SGHAT and FQNNGV. The CDR3 sequence is 14 residues long. The CDR3 protein is CASSSLRGGGEQFF. The CDR3, as DNA: TGTGCCAGCAGTTCATTGCGAGGTGGTGGTGAGCAGTTCTTC.

This clone was seen a few times. The chain recombines TRBV12-5 with TRBJ2-7, with D unresolved. Between the trimmed V and J ends, which lost 5 bases and 2 bases, there was a span of 10 bases. CDR1 is LGHNT and CDR2 is FRNRAP in the germline V gene. CDR3 length: 13 residues. This CDR3 is CASGTSKTYEQYF. The DNA for the CDR3 is TGTGCTAGTGGTACTTCGAAGACCTACGAGCAGTACTTC.

The V call is TRBV5-1, the J call TRBJ2-5, with 8 bases fitting TRBD2. The CDR3 contains 15 residues. Germline assignment: CDR1 SGHRS and CDR2 YFSETQ. V gave up 2 bases and J gave up 5 bases; unmatched junction bases: 8. The CDR3 DNA reads TGCGCCAGCAGCTTTTTGACGGGGGGGCAGGAGACCCAGTACTTC. This translates into CASSFLTGGQETQYF.

V usage is TRBV27 and J usage is TRBJ2-7, with D unresolved. The CDR3 extends over 12 amino acids. Germline lookup yields CDR1 MNHEY and CDR2 SMNVEV (reference sequence). V was cut by 3 bases and J by 3 bases, with 6 bases left in between. CDR3 bases: TGTGCCAGCAGTTTGACTGGCTACGAGCAGTACTTC. Protein: CASSLTGYEQYF.

The chain couples TRBV27 to TRBJ1-5, with TRBD1 matching 9 bases. CDR3 length: 14 amino acids. V was pared by 8 bases and J by 4 bases, with 6 bases of the junction left unmatched. Germline V gene data show CDR1 as MNHEY and CDR2 as SMNVEV (reference sequence). CDR3 sequence reads: CASRMGQGNQPQHF. CDR3 DNA sequence: TGTGCCAGCCGTATGGGACAGGGTAATCAGCCCCAGCATTTT.

J is TRBJ1-1 and V is TRBV5-4, with D uncertain. The CDR3 consists of 14 residues. V gave up 6 bases and J gave up 3 bases, with 15 bases separating them. In germline, CDR1 is SGHNT, CDR2 YYREEE (reference sequence). The CDR3 DNA reads as TGTGCCAGCACCATGAGATGGGGAGACACTGAAGCTTTCTTT. This encodes CASTMRWGDTEAFF.

The chain is built from TRBV6-2 or TRBV6-3 and TRBJ2-7; TRBD2 agrees at 8 bases. Germline assignment: CDR1 MNHEY and CDR2 SVGEGT. Trimming took 6 bases from V and 3 from J; bases not matched to a gene: 10. This CDR3 is 15 amino acids long. The CDR3 sequence: CASSPGRGTHYEQYF. The CDR3 DNA reads as TGTGCCAGCAGCCCCGGGAGGGGGACCCACTACGAGCAGTACTTC.

At least ten counts were recorded for this clone. The V gene is TRBV7-2, the J gene TRBJ1-3, with a possible D match to TRBD1 (5 bases). V was shortened by 0 bases and J by 1 base, with 10 bases between the two germline ends. CDR3 length: 16 residues. CDR1 and CDR2 from the germline V gene are SGHTA and FQGNSA. The CDR3 bases are TGTGCCAGCAGCTTAGCGGTCCGGACATCTGGAAACACCATATATTTT. Its protein product is CASSLAVRTSGNTIYF.

The chain recombines TRBV27 with TRBJ1-1; tentatively, D is TRBD1 (5 bases). The germline CDR1 and CDR2 sequences are MNHEY and SMNVEV (reference sequence). V shed 0 bases and J shed 5 bases, with 10 bases lying between them. This CDR3 has 14 amino acids. The CDR3 sequence is CASSLSPGKTEAFF. CDR3 sequence (DNA): TGTGCCAGCAGTTTATCCCCAGGGAAAACTGAAGCTTTCTTT.

A single count supports this clone. V and J are TRBV27 and TRBJ2-5, with 7 bases identical to TRBD2. The trim removed 6 bases at V and 5 bases at J, leaving 12 bases unmatched. CDR1 and CDR2 (germline): MNHEY, SMNVEV (reference sequence). The CDR3 totals 15 residues. CDR3: CASSLWGGSLETQYF. The CDR3 nucleotides are TGTGCCAGCAGCCTGTGGGGGGGGAGTTTGGAGACCCAGTACTTC.

J is TRBJ1-2 and V is TRBV3-1 (or the pseudogene TRBV3-2); D unclear. V was trimmed by 1 base and J by 0 bases, leaving 12 bases between them. The CDR3 contains 16 residues. Germline V gene data show CDR1 as LGHDT and CDR2 as YNNKEL (reference sequence). The chain's CDR3 is CASSQGWQVSNYGYTF. DNA for the CDR3: TGTGCCAGCAGCCAAGGGTGGCAGGTCTCTAACTATGGCTACACCTTC.

The rearrangement uses TRBV13 and TRBJ2-1; unclear D gene. V was shortened by 4 bases and J by 4 bases, with 8 bases between the two germline ends. CDR1 is PRHDT, CDR2 FYEKMQ, per germline (reference sequence). The CDR3 runs to 13 residues. CDR3 amino acids: CASSSSGYNEQFF. The CDR3 region has the DNA TGTGCCAGCAGCTCCTCAGGATACAATGAGCAGTTCTTC.

Comments on this clone: Other DNA variants within this sample encode the same CDR3. V and J are TRBV2 and TRBJ1-5; a possible D gene is TRBD1 (6 bases). The germline CDR1 and CDR2 sequences are SNHLY and FYNNEI. Deletions cut 5 bases from V and 4 bases from J, with 12 bases between. There are 14 residues in the CDR3. The CDR3 reads CASSLQGSNQPQHF. CDR3 nucleotide sequence: TGTGCCAGCAGTCTACAGGGTTCGAATCAGCCCCAGCATTTT.